This T cell receptor beta chain appears in the sequencing data of a study of blood T cell repertoires in COVID-19. As for the study in general: Samples came from the United States, Italy and Spain, spanning acute and convalescent COVID-19. T cells, B-cell-depleted T cells, or PBMCs supplied cDNA or gDNA.

In the original processing: Amplifying reference gene primers gave estimates of nucleated cell counts. Method: immunoSEQ multiplex PCR; TCRdb's copy keeps in-frame clones and lacks some. V and J calls and clone size follow that table, whereas D and trimming were derived from the DNA. The data contain 55,000 to 95,000 clones, approximately 80% of them seen just once; the ten biggest clones take up roughly 22%. CDR3 length equals 15 residues. Germline CDR1 MNHEY, CDR2 SVGAGI. Trimming cost V 0 bases and J 6 bases; bases outside gene matches: 8. The TCR comes from a woman aged 70-85 years with acute or convalescent COVID-19. The chain carries TRBV6-5 and TRBJ2-7; 7 nucleotides align to TRBD1. The sequencing input was peripheral blood. Here the CDR3 reads CASSYSSRGRAEQYF. CDR3 coding DNA: TGTGCCAGCAGTTACTCATCTAGGGGGCGAGCCGAGCAGTACTTC.